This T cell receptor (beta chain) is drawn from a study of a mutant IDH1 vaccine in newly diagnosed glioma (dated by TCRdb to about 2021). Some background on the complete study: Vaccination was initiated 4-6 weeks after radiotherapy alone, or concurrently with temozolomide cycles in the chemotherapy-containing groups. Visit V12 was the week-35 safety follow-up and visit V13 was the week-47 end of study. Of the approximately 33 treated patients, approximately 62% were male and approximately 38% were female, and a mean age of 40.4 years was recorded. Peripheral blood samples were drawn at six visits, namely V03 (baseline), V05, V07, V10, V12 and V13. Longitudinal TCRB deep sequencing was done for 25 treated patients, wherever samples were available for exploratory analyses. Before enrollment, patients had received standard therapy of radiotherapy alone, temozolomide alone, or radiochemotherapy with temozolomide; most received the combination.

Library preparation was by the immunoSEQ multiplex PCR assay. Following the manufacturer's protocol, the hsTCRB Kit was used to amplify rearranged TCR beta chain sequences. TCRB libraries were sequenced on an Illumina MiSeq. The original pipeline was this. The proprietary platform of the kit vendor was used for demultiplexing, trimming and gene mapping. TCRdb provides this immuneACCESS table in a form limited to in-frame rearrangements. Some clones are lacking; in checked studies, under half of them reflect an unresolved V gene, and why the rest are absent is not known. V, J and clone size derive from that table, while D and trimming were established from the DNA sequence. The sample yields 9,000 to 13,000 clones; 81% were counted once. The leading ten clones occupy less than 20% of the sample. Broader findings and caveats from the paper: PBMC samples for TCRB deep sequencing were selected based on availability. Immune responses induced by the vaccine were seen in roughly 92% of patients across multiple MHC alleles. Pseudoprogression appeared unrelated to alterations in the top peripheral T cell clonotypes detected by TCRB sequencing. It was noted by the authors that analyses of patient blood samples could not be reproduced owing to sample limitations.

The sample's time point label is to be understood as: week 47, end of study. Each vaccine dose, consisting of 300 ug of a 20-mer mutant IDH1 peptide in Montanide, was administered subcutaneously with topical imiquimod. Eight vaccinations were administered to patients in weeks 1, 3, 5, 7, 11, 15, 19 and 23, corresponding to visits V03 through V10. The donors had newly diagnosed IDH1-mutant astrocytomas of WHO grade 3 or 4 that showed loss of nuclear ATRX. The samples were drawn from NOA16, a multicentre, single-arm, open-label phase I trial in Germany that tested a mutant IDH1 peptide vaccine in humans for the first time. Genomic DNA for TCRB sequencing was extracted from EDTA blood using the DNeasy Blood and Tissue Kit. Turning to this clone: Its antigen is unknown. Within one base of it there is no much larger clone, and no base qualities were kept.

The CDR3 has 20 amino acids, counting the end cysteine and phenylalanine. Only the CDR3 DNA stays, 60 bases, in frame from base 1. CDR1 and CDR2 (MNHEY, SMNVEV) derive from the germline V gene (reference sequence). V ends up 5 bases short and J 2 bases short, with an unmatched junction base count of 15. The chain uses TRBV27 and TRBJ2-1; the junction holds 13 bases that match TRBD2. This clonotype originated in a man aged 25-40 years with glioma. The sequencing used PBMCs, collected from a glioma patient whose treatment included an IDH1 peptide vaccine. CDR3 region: CASSPFGLAGDIGAYNEQFF. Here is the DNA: TGTGCCAGCAGTCCTTTCGGACTAGCGGGAGATATTGGCGCCTACAATGAGCAGTTCTTC.